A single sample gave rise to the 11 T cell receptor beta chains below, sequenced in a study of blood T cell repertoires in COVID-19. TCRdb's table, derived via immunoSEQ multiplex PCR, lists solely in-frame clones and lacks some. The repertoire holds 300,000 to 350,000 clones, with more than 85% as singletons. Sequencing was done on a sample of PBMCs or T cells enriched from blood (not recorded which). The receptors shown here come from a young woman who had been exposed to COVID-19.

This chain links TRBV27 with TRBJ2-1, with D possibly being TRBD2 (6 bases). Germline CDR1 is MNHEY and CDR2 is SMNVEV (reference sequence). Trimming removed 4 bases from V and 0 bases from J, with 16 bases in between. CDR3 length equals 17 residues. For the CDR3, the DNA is TGTGCCAGCAGTTCGGAGGGGCTAAGGAGCTCCTACAATGAGCAGTTCTTC. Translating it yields CASSSEGLRSSYNEQFF.

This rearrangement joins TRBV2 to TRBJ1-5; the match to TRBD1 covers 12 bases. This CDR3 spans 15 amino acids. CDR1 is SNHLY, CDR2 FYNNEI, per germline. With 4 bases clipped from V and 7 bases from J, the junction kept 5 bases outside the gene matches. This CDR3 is CASSGGQGARQPQHF. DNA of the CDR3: TGTGCCAGCAGTGGGGGACAGGGGGCGCGACAGCCCCAGCATTTT.

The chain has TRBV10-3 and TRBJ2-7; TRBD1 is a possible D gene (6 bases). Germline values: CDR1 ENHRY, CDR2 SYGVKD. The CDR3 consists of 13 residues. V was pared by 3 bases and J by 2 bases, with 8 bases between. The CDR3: CAISEQGPYEQYF. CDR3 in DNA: TGTGCCATCAGTGAACAGGGACCCTACGAGCAGTACTTC.

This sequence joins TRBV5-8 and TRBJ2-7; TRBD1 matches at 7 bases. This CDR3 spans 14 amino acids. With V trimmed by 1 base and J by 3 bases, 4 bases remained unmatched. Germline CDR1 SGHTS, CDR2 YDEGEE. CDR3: CASSLSPGGYEQYF. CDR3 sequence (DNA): TGTGCCAGCAGCTTGTCTCCAGGGGGCTACGAGCAGTACTTC.

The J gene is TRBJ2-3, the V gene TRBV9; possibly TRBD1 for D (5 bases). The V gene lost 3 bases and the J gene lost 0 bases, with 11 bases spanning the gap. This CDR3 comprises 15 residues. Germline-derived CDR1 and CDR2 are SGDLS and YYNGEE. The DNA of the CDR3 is TGTGCCAGCAGCGCCTGGGGCGCTAGCACAGATACGCAGTATTTT. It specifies CASSAWGASTDTQYF.

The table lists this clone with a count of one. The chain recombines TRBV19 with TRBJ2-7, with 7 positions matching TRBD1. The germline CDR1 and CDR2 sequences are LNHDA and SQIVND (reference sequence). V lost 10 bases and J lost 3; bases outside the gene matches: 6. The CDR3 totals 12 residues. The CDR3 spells CATRHRGYEQYF. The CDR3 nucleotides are TGTGCCACCCGTCACAGGGGCTACGAGCAGTACTTC.

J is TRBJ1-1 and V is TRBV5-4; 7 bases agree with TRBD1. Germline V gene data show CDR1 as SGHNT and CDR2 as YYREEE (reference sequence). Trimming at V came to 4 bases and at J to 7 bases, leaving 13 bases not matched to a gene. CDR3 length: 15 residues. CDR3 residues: CASSRDRVVEIEAFF. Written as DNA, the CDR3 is TGTGCCAGCAGCCGAGACAGGGTGGTAGAAATTGAAGCTTTCTTT.

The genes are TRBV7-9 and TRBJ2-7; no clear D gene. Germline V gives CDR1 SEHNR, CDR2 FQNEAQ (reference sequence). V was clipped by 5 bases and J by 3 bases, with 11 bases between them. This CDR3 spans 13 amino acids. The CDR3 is CASSTTPLYEQYF. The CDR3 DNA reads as TGTGCCAGCAGCACTACCCCCCTCTACGAGCAGTACTTC.

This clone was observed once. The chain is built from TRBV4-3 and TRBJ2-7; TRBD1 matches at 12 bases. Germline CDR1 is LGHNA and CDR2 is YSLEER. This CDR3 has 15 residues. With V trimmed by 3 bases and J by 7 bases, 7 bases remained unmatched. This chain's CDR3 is CASSQGTGGPGEQYF. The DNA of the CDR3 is TGCGCCAGCAGCCAGGGGACAGGGGGCCCGGGGGAGCAGTACTTC.

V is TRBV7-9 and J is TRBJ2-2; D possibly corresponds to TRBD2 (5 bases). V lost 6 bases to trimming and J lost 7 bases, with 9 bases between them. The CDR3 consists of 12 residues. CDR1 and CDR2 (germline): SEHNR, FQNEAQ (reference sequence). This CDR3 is CASRPEGGELFF. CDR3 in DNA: TGTGCCAGCAGACCAGAGGGCGGGGAGCTGTTTTTT.

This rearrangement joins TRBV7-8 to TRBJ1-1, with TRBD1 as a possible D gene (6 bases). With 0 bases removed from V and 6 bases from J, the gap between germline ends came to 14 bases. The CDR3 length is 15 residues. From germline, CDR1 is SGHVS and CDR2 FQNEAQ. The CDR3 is CASSLAGWGGPEAFF. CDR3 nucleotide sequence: TGTGCCAGCAGCTTAGCAGGTTGGGGGGGGCCTGAAGCTTTCTTT. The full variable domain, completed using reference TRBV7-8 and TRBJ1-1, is GAGVSQSPRYKVAKRGQDVALRCDPISGHVSLFWYQQALGQGPEFLTYFQNEAQLDKSGLPSDRFFAERPEGSVSTLKIQRTQQEDSAVYLCASSLAGWGGPEAFFGQGTRLTVV.